This is a list of T cell receptor beta chains from one sample in a study of shared clonotypes between healthy human individuals. Some clones are missing from TCRdb's copy, which holds only in-frame ones; the method was immunoSEQ multiplex PCR. The sample shows about 2.1 million clones, around 95% of them seen only once. The specimen sequenced was naive CD8+ T cells from PBMCs. These TCRs come from a young man in good health. Some clones in this sample may be carry-over from other donors' samples. Both conserved end residues are trimmed from each CDR3.

j_gene: TRBJ1-3; v_gene: TRBV4-3; CDR3aa: ASSPGRRNTIY
j_gene: TRBJ2-7; v_gene: TRBV7-6; CDR3aa: ASSLAPASAYEQY
j_gene: TRBJ2-3; v_gene: TRBV9; CDR3aa: ASSVVETGITDTQY
j_gene: TRBJ2-1; v_gene: TRBV13; CDR3aa: ASSRGGGEQF
j_gene: TRBJ2-7; v_gene: TRBV6-6; CDR3aa: ASGGAGGEQY
j_gene: TRBJ1-3; v_gene: TRBV9; CDR3aa: ASSQNSGNTIY
j_gene: TRBJ1-1; v_gene: TRBV7-2; CDR3aa: ASSFRGLNTEAF
j_gene: TRBJ2-7; v_gene: TRBV5-1; CDR3aa: ASSWGQAYEQY
j_gene: TRBJ2-3; v_gene: TRBV27; CDR3aa: ASRIQGGGDTQY
j_gene: TRBJ1-1; v_gene: TRBV7-6; CDR3aa: ASSPRGGNTEAF
j_gene: TRBJ2-1; v_gene: TRBV2; CDR3aa: ASSDRNRGNNEQF
j_gene: TRBJ2-1; v_gene: TRBV7-2; CDR3aa: ASSLVWSNEQF
j_gene: TRBJ2-3; v_gene: TRBV4-3; CDR3aa: ASSQDWGGQDTQY
j_gene: TRBJ1-1; v_gene: TRBV6-1; CDR3aa: ASRTGGMNTEAF
j_gene: TRBJ2-5; v_gene: TRBV7-9; CDR3aa: ASSSRTSGKAQETQY
j_gene: TRBJ2-3; v_gene: TRBV4-1; CDR3aa: ASSQGGQGGVTDTQY
j_gene: TRBJ1-2; v_gene: TRBV5-6; CDR3aa: ASSFRSPANYGYT
j_gene: TRBJ2-1; v_gene: TRBV5-6; CDR3aa: ASSLGTSGRAGEQF
j_gene: TRBJ2-1; v_gene: TRBV11-1; CDR3aa: ASSLGTERSYNEQF
j_gene: TRBJ2-3; v_gene: TRBV2; CDR3aa: ASRKGDTSTDTQY
j_gene: TRBJ2-7; v_gene: TRBV6-1; CDR3aa: ASSEAGAVAGATEQY
j_gene: TRBJ2-7; v_gene: TRBV19; CDR3aa: ASSIDVESYPYEQY
j_gene: TRBJ2-7; v_gene: TRBV28; CDR3aa: ASLNPGNSYEQY
j_gene: TRBJ1-5; v_gene: TRBV19; CDR3aa: ASVIGPYSNQPQH
j_gene: TRBJ1-6; v_gene: TRBV2; CDR3aa: ASSKDRGEFDPLH
j_gene: TRBJ2-5; v_gene: TRBV7-2; CDR3aa: ASSLGPPGPETQY
j_gene: TRBJ1-5; v_gene: TRBV9; CDR3aa: ASSFRAGQPQH
j_gene: TRBJ1-5; v_gene: TRBV19; CDR3aa: ASSIVAWGPSNQPQH
j_gene: TRBJ2-1; v_gene: TRBV19; CDR3aa: ASTSRGEGVNEQF
j_gene: TRBJ2-1; v_gene: TRBV6-5; CDR3aa: ASSYSSGLDEQF
j_gene: TRBJ2-5; v_gene: TRBV7-9; CDR3aa: ASSFSGAVISSQETQY
j_gene: TRBJ2-2; v_gene: TRBV27; CDR3aa: ASSFSGWTGELF
j_gene: TRBJ2-2; v_gene: TRBV4-1; CDR3aa: ASSQDSGTGELF
j_gene: TRBJ2-7; v_gene: TRBV6-5; CDR3aa: ASRPRAQGLYEQY
j_gene: TRBJ1-4; v_gene: TRBV15; CDR3aa: ATSRDRDRENEKLF
j_gene: TRBJ2-1; v_gene: TRBV28; CDR3aa: ASSPGGNEQF
j_gene: TRBJ2-2; v_gene: TRBV5-4; CDR3aa: ASSLAWAGANTGELF
j_gene: TRBJ1-1; v_gene: TRBV7-9; CDR3aa: ASSLNSGTGVKRDTEAF
j_gene: TRBJ2-5; v_gene: TRBV15; CDR3aa: ATSRVRQGGETQY
j_gene: TRBJ2-1; v_gene: TRBV7-9; CDR3aa: ASSFGDLYNEQF
j_gene: TRBJ2-7; v_gene: TRBV6-5; CDR3aa: ASSYSKGHKSYEQY
j_gene: TRBJ2-7; v_gene: TRBV15; CDR3aa: ATSSPGTDPTYEQY
j_gene: TRBJ1-2; v_gene: TRBV5-1; CDR3aa: ASSLVGGYT
j_gene: TRBJ2-7; v_gene: TRBV5-4; CDR3aa: ASSPREGHEQY
j_gene: TRBJ2-7; v_gene: TRBV19; CDR3aa: ASSIEEAGSYEQY
j_gene: TRBJ2-7; v_gene: TRBV5-1; CDR3aa: ASSLDRQGAYEQY